Listed here are 5 T cell receptor beta chains from one sample, sequenced in a study of blood T cell repertoires in COVID-19. Assay: immunoSEQ multiplex PCR; the TCRdb copy retains only in-frame clones and omits some. The sample contains about 480,000 clones, around 88% of which appear only once. Material: peripheral blood. These receptors were taken from a woman in her 50s with COVID-19, enrolled during active disease.

V is TRBV9 and J is TRBJ1-3; 8 nucleotides agree with TRBD1. The J segment lost 3 bases and the V segment lost 3 bases, leaving 5 bases of the junction unmatched. Germline-derived CDR1 and CDR2 are SGDLS and YYNGEE. This CDR3 region has 15 residues. CDR3 amino acids: CASSATGAGGNTIYF. The CDR3 nucleotides read TGTGCCAGCAGCGCGACAGGGGCCGGTGGAAACACCATATATTTT.

In this sample, this clone turned up once. The chain employs TRBV18 and TRBJ1-5, with D unresolved. CDR1 KGHSH and CDR2 LQKENI come from the germline V gene. V was cut by 6 bases and J by 5 bases, with 11 bases left in between. This CDR3 is 13 amino acids long. The CDR3 DNA reads as TGTGCCAGCTCCCCTGACACTCATCAGCCCCAGCATTTT. Translated, it gives CASSPDTHQPQHF.

The chain employs TRBV27 and TRBJ2-7; D perhaps matches TRBD1 (5 bases). Germline values: CDR1 MNHEY, CDR2 SMNVEV (reference sequence). V was trimmed by 2 bases and J by 3 bases, leaving 8 bases between them. The CDR3 contains 13 residues. CDR3 DNA sequence: TGTGCCAGCAGTTTAGACAGATACTACGAGCAGTACTTC. Translating it yields CASSLDRYYEQYF.

The chain couples TRBV2 to TRBJ2-2; TRBD1 agrees at 8 bases. CDR1 is SNHLY, CDR2 FYNNEI, per germline. This CDR3 is 16 amino acids long. The ends lost 7 bases at V and 0 bases at J; junction bases unmatched: 7. The CDR3 coding sequence is TGTGCCAGCACCCGGACAGGGCCATCGAACACCGGGGAGCTGTTTTTT. Translated: CASTRTGPSNTGELFF.

CDR3 protein: CASSHLRGNQPQHF. The CDR3, as DNA: TGCGCCAGCAGCCATCTTCGGGGTAATCAGCCCCAGCATTTT. The V call is TRBV4-1, the J call TRBJ1-5, with D unclear. V was clipped by 3 bases and J by 4 bases, with 10 bases between them. The CDR3 has 14 residues. Germline CDR1 reads MGHRA; CDR2 reads YSYEKL.